The clone carrying this TCR beta chain occurred a few times. Its antigen is not known. The source of the sample is a study of T-cell reconstitution after alpha-beta-depleted transplantation in children. Study observations and caveats: After transplant, at about two months, alpha-beta T cells were reportedly derived from several hundred expanded graft clones. Most T-cell counts and diversity one year after the transplant came from T cells that were newly produced.

Germline lookup yields CDR1 PRHDT and CDR2 FYEKMQ (reference sequence). The CDR3 runs to 14 residues. J gave up 7 bases and V 2 bases, and 7 bases lay outside the gene matches. Unique molecular identifiers were used to barcode this TCRbeta library. Each CDR3 protein gets one entry after TCRdb re-called the PCR reads with MiXCR. The table has about 300,000 distinct CDR3 sequences, approximately 7.3% seen once; the top ten hold around 10%. The sequencing used peripheral blood, collected 360 days after TCRalphabeta/CD19-depleted stem cell transplant. The chain has TRBV13 and TRBJ2-7; 8 nucleotides match TRBD1. This receptor was taken from a female patient between 2 and 15 years old who had a stem cell transplant for Fanconi anemia, so the T cells may come from the graft donor. The DNA of the CDR3 is TGTGCCAGCAGCTTACAGCAGGGGGCTTGGGAGCAGTACTTC. Translation gives CASSLQQGAWEQYF.